This is a list of T cell receptor beta chains from one sample in a study of STAT3 mutations in large granular lymphocyte leukemia. Sequencing used immunoSEQ multiplex PCR; TCRdb keeps in-frame clones, though not all of them. The sample has 7,500 to 10,000 clones, 92% seen once. Sequenced: peripheral blood mononuclear cells. These receptors all stem from a man aged 60 to 75 with T-cell large granular lymphocyte leukemia. Some clones in this sample may be carry-over from other donors' samples. Each CDR3 is given with its conserved first and last residue. The D gene is left open where the match is weak. For some rows the clone size is stated as once, few or many, or as a class when expanded; others skip it.

TRBJ2-1 . . TRBV30 CAWSALSRHDSYNEQFF TGTGCCTGGAGTGCGCTCTCGAGGCACGATTCCTACAATGAGCAGTTCTTC
TRBJ1-2 TRBD1 . TRBV29-1 CSVERPGGGGYTF TGCAGCGTTGAACGGCCAGGGGGCGGTGGCTACACCTTC
TRBJ2-3 . once TRBV4-3 CASSQGGAPDTQYF TGCGCCAGCAGCCAAGGAGGGGCCCCAGATACGCAGTATTTT
TRBJ2-7 . . TRBV30 CAWSSRDEQYF TGTGCCTGGAGTAGCAGGGACGAGCAGTACTTC
TRBJ1-6 . . TRBV6-1 CASSGTGLNSPLHF TGTGCCAGCAGTGGCACAGGGCTGAATTCACCCCTCCACTTT
TRBJ2-3 . . TRBV30 CAWSVVPPPSTDTQYF TGTGCCTGGAGTGTAGTGCCACCACCTAGCACAGATACGCAGTATTTT
TRBJ2-3 . once TRBV4-2 CASSRGIAVSTDTQYF TGTGCCAGCAGCCGAGGGATAGCGGTTAGCACAGATACGCAGTATTTT
TRBJ1-5 . . TRBV28 CASSWTSTAATGQPQHF TGTGCCAGCAGTTGGACGTCTACGGCGGCGACCGGTCAGCCCCAGCATTTT
TRBJ1-2 TRBD1 . TRBV2 CASSNQGASGYTF TGTGCCAGCAGTAATCAGGGGGCGAGTGGCTACACCTTC
TRBJ2-1 TRBD2 . TRBV11-3 CASSPPLAGEVARNEQFF TGTGCCAGCAGCCCTCCACTAGCGGGAGAGGTCGCGAGGAATGAGCAGTTCTTC